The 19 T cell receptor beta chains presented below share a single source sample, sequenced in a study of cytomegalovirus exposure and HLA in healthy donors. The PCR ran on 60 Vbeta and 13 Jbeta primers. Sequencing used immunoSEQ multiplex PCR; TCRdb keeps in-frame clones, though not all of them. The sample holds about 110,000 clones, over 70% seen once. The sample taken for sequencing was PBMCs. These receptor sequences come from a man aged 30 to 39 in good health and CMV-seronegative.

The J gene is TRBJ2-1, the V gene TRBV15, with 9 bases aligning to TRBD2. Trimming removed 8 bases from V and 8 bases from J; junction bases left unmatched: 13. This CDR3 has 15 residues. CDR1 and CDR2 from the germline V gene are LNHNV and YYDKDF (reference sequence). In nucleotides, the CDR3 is TGTGCCACCGGGGTGGGACTAGCAGGTCCGGATGAGCAGTTCTTC. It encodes CATGVGLAGPDEQFF.

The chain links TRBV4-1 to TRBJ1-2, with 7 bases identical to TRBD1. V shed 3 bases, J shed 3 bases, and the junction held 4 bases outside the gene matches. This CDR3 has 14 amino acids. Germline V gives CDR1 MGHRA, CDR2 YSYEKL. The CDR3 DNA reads TGCGCCAGCAGCCACGCTACAGGGGACTATGGCTACACCTTC. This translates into CASSHATGDYGYTF.

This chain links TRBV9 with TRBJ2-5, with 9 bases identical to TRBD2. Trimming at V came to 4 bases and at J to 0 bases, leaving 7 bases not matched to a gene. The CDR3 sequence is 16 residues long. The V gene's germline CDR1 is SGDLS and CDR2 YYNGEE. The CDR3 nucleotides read TGTGCCAGCAGCTGGGATGCGGGGGGGAACCAAGAGACCCAGTACTTC. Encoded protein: CASSWDAGGNQETQYF.

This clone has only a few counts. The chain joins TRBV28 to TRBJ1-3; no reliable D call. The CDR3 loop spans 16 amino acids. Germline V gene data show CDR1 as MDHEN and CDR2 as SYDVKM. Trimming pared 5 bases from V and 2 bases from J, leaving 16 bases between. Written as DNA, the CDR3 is TGTGCCAGCAGTCGGCGGTCCCAAGTGGCTGGAAACACCATATATTTT. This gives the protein CASSRRSQVAGNTIYF.

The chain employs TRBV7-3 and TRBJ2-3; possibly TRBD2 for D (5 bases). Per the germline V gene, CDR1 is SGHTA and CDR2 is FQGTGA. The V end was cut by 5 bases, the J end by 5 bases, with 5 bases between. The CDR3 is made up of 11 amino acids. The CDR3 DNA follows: TGTGCCAGCAGCCGGGGAGATACGCAGTATTTT. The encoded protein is CASSRGDTQYF.

The CDR3 is CASSKAIRGADTEAFF. Here the CDR3 DNA reads TGTGCCAGCAGCAAAGCGATCCGGGGGGCGGACACTGAAGCTTTCTTT. The chain joins TRBV21-1 to TRBJ1-1. TRBV21-1 is reported as a pseudogene. The CDR3 runs to 16 residues.

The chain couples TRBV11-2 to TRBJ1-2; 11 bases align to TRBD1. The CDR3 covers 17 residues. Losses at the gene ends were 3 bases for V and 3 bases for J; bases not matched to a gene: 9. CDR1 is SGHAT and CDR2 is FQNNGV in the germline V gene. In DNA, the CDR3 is TGTGCCAGCAGCTTGGCCCCGGGACAGGGGGAGGACTATGGCTACACCTTC. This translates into CASSLAPGQGEDYGYTF.

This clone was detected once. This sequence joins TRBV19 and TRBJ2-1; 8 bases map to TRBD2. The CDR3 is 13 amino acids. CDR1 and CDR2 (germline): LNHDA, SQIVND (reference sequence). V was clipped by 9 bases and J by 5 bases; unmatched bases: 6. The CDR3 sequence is CASRGGTDNEQFF. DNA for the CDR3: TGTGCCAGCCGGGGGGGGACCGACAATGAGCAGTTCTTC.

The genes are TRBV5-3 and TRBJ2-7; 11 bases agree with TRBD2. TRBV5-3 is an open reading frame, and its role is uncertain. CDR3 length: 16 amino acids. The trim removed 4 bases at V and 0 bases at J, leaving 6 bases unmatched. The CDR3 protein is CARSQTSGTSSYEQYF. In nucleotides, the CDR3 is TGTGCCAGAAGCCAGACTAGCGGGACCAGCTCCTACGAGCAGTACTTC.

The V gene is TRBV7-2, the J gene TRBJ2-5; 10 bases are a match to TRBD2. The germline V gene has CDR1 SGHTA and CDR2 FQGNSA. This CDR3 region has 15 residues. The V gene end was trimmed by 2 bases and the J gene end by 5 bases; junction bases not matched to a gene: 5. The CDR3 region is CASSLSGRAGETQYF. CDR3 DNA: TGTGCCAGCAGCTTAAGCGGGAGGGCAGGGGAGACCCAGTACTTC.

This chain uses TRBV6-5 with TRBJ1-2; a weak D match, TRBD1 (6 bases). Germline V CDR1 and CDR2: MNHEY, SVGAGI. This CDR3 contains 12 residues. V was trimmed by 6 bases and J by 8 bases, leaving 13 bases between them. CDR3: CASSEGGVGYTF. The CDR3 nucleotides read TGTGCCAGCAGCGAGGGGGGGGTAGGCTACACCTTC.

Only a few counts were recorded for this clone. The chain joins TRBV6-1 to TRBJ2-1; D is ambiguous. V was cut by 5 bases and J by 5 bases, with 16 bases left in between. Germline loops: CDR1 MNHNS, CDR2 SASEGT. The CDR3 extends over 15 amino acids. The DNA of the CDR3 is TGTGCCAGCAGTTCTCGACACCGGTGGGACAATGAGCAGTTCTTC. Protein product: CASSSRHRWDNEQFF.

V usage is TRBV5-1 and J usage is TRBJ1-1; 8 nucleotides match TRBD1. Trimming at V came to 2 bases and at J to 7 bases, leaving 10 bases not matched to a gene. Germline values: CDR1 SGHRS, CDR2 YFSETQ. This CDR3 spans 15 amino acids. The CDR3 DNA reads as TGCGCCAGCAGCTTCGGGACAGGAAAAAAGGGTGAAGCTTTCTTT. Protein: CASSFGTGKKGEAFF.

DNA of the CDR3: TGCGCCAGCAGCCTCGGGAGGGGGAACACTGAAGCTTTCTTT. It codes for CASSLGRGNTEAFF. The chain uses TRBV10-2 and TRBJ1-1, with TRBD1 as a possible D gene (5 bases). The germline gives CDR1 WSHSY, CDR2 SAAADI. The CDR3 extends over 14 amino acids. Trimming stripped 6 bases from V and 1 base from J, with 12 bases between.

In DNA form, the CDR3 reads TGTGCCAGCAGCTTAAACAGGATGAACACTGAAGCTTTCTTT. Translated, it gives CASSLNRMNTEAFF. This sequence joins TRBV7-2 and TRBJ1-1, with D perhaps TRBD1 (5 bases). The CDR3 consists of 14 residues. CDR1 is SGHTA, CDR2 FQGNSA, per germline. V dropped 2 bases and J dropped 0 bases, with 7 bases sitting between them.

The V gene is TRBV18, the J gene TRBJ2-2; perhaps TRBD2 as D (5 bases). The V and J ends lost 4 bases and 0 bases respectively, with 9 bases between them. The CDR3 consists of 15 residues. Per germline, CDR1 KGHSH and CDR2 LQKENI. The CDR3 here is CASSRGQANTGELFF. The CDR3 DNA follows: TGTGCCAGCTCACGAGGGCAGGCGAACACCGGGGAGCTGTTTTTT.

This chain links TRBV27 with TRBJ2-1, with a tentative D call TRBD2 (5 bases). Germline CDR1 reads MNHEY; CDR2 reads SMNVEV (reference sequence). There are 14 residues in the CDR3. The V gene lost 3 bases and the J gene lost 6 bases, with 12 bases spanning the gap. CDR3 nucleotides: TGTGCCAGCAGTTTCGGGGATACCACCAATGAGCAGTTCTTC. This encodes CASSFGDTTNEQFF.

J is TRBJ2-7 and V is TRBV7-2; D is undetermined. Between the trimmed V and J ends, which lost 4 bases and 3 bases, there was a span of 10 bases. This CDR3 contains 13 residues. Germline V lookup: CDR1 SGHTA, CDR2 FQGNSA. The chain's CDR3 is CASSWSDYYEQYF. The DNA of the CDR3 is TGTGCCAGCAGCTGGTCAGATTACTACGAGCAGTACTTC.

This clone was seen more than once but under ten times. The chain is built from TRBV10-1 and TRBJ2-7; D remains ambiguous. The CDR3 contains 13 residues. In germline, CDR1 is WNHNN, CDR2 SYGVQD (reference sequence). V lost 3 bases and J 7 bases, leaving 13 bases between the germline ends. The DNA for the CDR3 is TGCGCCAGCAGTGAACGCGTCTCGGGTGAGCAGTACTTC. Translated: CASSERVSGEQYF.